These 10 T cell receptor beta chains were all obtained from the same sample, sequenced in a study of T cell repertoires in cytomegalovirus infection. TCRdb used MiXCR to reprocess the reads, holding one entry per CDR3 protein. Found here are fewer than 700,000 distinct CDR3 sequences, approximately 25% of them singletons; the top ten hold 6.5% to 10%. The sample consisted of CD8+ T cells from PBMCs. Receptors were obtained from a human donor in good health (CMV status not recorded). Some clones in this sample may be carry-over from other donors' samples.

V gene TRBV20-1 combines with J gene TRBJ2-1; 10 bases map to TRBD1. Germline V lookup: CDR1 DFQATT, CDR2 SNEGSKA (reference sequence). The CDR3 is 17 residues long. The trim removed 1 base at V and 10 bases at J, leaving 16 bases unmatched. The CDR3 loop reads CSARVGSRDRGDREQFF. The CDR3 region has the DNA TGCAGTGCTAGAGTGGGTTCCCGGGACAGGGGTGACCGGGAGCAGTTCTTC.

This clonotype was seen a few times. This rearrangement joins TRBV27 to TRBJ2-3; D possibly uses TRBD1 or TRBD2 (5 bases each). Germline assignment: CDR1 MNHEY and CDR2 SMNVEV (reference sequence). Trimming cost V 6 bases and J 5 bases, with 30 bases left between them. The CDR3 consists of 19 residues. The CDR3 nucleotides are TGTGCCAGCAGCTTCTCGGGACCGAGATCGGCCGGAGATGAAGATACGCAGTATTTT. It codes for CASSFSGPRSAGDEDTQYF.

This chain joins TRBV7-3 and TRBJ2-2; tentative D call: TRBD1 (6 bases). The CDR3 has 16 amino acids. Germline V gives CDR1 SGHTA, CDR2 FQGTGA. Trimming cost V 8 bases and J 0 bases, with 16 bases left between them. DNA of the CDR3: TGTGCCAGCCTCGGCAGGGGCACATCGAACACCGGGGAGCTGTTTTTT. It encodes CASLGRGTSNTGELFF.

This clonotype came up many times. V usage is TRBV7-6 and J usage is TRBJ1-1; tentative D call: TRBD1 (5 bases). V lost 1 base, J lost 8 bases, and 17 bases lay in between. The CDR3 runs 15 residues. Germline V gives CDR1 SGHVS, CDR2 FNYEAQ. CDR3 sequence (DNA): TGTGCCAGCAGCTTAGACCCCGGCAGGGAGGTCGAAGCTTTCTTT. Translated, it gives CASSLDPGREVEAFF.

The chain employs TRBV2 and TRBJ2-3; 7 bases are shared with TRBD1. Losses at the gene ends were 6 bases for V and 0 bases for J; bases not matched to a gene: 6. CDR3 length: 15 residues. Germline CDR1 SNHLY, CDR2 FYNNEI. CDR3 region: CASSIRQGSTDTQYF. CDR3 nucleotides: TGTGCCAGCAGCATACGACAGGGCAGCACAGATACGCAGTATTTT.

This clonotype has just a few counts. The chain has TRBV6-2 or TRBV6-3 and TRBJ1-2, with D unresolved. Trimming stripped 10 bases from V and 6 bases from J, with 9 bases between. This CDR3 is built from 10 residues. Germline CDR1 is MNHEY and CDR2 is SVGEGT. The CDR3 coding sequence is TGTGCCACCAAATCCGATGGCTACACCTTC. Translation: CATKSDGYTF.

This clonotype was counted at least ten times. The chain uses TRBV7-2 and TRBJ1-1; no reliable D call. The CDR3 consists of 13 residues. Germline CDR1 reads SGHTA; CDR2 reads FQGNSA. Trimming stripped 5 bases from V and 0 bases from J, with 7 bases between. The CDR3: CASSPSLNTEAFF. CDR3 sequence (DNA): TGTGCCAGCAGCCCGAGCCTGAACACTGAAGCTTTCTTT.

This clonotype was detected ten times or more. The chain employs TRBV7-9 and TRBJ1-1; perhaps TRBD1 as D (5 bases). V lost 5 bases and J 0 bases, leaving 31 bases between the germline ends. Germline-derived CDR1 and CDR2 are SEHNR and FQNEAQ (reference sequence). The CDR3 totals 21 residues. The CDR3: CASSHPDGGGRLLLMNTEAFF. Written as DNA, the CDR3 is TGTGCCAGCAGCCACCCCGACGGGGGAGGTCGGCTTCTACTCATGAACACTGAAGCTTTCTTT. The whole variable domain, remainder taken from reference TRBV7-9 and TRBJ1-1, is DTGVSQNPRHKITKRGQNVTFRCDPISEHNRLYWYRQTLGQGPEFLTYFQNEAQLEKSRLLSDRFSAERPKGSFSTLEIQRTEQGDSAMYLCASSHPDGGGRLLLMNTEAFFGQGTRLTVV.

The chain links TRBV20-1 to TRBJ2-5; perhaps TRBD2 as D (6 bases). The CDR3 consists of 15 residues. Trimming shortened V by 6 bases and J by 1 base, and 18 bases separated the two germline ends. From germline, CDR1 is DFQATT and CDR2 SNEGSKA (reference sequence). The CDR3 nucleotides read TGCAGTGCGAAACCTATGTATAGCGGCCAAGAGACCCAGTACTTC. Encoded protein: CSAKPMYSGQETQYF.

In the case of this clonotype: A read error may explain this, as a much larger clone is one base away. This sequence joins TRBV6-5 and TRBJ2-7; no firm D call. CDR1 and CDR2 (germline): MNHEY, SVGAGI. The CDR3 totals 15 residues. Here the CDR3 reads CANSYSWESPYEQYF. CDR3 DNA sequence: TGTGCCAACAGTTACTCCTGGGAAAGCCCCTACGAGCAGTACTTC.